This T cell receptor (beta chain) is from a study of CD8+CD57+ T cells in acquired aplastic anemia. Study as a whole: DNA per sorted CD4+ or CD8+ sample ranged roughly 0.19 to 30 ug, averaging roughly 3.2 ug. As sequenced from healthy donors, CD4+ cells averaged roughly 11 million reads.

After removal of 4 bases from V and 4 bases from J, the junction contained 6 bases not matched to a gene. Germline V gene sequence: CDR1 DFQATT, CDR2 SNEGSKA (reference sequence). The CDR3 is 15 residues long. This clonotype was found many times. Antigen unknown. Using genomic DNA as the template, TCR beta VDJ and CDR3 profiling was carried out. One entry per CDR3 protein, called by TCRdb with MiXCR from the reads. There are some 64,000 distinct CDR3 sequences in the sample; roughly 58% occur only once, and about 2.5% lies in the top ten. Study findings and constraints: Patients and controls were found to share some 30 CD8+ CDR3 sequences.

The source is a human donor in good health, serving as a control. Sample: sorted CD4+, CD8+, or CD8+CD57+ T cells (not recorded which) from PBMCs. The chain employs TRBV20-1 and TRBJ2-1; 11 bases line up with TRBD2. CDR3: CSATGTSGIYNEQFF. DNA for the CDR3: TGCAGTGCTACCGGGACTAGCGGAATTTACAATGAGCAGTTCTTC.